The sequence of this T cell receptor (beta chain) was determined in a study of blood T cell repertoires in COVID-19. Background on the study: Sites in the United States, Italy and Spain provided acute and convalescent COVID-19 samples. The cDNA or gDNA used as material had been derived from T cells, B-cell-depleted T cells, or PBMCs.

The V and J ends lost 0 bases and 1 base, in that order; junction bases with no gene match: 6. The CDR3 runs 17 residues. The germline CDR1 and CDR2 sequences are MGHRA and YSYEKL. Recruitment covered about 25 US areas and drew participants whose ages spanned roughly 18 to 100 years. The table lists this clone with many counts. Original data processing: Nucleated cell counts were estimated from reference gene primer amplification. Here immunoSEQ multiplex PCR was the method, and the copy in TCRdb shows in-frame clones only, minus some. V and J calls and clone size are given by that table; D and trimming were obtained from the DNA. This sample has about 180,000 clones, with approximately 85% found just once.

J is TRBJ2-1 and V is TRBV4-1; TRBD2 matches at 7 bases. The receptor was derived from a woman between 18 and 29 years old who had recovered from COVID-19. The sample comprised PBMCs or T cells enriched from blood (not recorded which). The CDR3 coding sequence is TGCGCCAGCAGCCAAGATAGTTCGGGGGGATCCTACAATGAGCAGTTCTTC. Amino acid sequence: CASSQDSSGGSYNEQFF.